This TCR beta chain was profiled in a study of shared clonotypes between healthy human individuals. Study details: Each donor's CD8 memory used one plate, CD8 naive two, each CD4 subset three.

The study, taken as a whole, reports: Only a few donors were included, so the genetic and exposure-history diversity represented was limited.

The repertoire was sequenced with immunoSEQ multiplex PCR; TCRdb's copy has only in-frame clones and lacks some. There are fewer than 850,000 clones in the sample; just over 95% occur only once, and about 0.25% lies in the top ten. V lost 4 bases, J lost 3 bases, and 11 bases lay in between. The germline CDR1 and CDR2 sequences are SGHDT and YYEEEE. The CDR3 contains 14 residues. In the naive CD8 group, cells lacked CD45RO and were positively selected for CCR7, so terminally differentiated effector memory CD45RA+ cells were left out. There were no recent acute infections or vaccinations among the donors, who were healthy HIV-negative adults. On this clone: Its antigen is currently unknown.

The TCR comes from a man under 40 in good health. The chain uses TRBV5-6 and TRBJ2-1, with a weak D call TRBD2 (5 bases). The sequenced material came from naive CD8+ T cells sorted from blood. CDR3 amino acids: CASSLAGSYNEQFF. The CDR3 nucleotides read TGTGCCAGCAGCCTCGCGGGCAGCTACAATGAGCAGTTCTTC.